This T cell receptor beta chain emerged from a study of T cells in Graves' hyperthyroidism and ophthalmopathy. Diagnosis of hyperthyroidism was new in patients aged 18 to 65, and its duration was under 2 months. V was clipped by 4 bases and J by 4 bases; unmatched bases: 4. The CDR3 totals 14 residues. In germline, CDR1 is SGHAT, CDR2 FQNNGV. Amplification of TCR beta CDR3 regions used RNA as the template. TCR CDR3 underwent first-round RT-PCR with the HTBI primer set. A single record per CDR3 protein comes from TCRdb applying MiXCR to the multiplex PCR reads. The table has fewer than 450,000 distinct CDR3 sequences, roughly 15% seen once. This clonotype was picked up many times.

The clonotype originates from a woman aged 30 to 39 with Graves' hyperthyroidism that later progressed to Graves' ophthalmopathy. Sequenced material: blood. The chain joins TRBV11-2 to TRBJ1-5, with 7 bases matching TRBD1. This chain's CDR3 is CASSSSQGNQPQHF. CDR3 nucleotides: TGTGCCAGCAGCTCATCACAGGGGAATCAGCCCCAGCATTTT.